These T cell receptor beta chains were read from a single sample in a study of cytomegalovirus exposure and HLA in healthy donors. Data came from immunoSEQ multiplex PCR; TCRdb stores just in-frame clones and leaves some out. The sample holds under 350,000 clones, around 85% seen once. Input material: PBMCs. The origin of the receptors is a woman younger than 30 in good health and CMV-seronegative. The CDR3 runs from the conserved cysteine through the conserved F or W. The D gene is left open where the match is weak. Where a row states a size, it is once, few, many or the class of an expanded clone; other rows omit it.

14 TRBJ2-3 NA TRBV30 NA TGTGCCTGGAGTGTTGCCGGGAGCACAGATACGCAGTATTTT CAWSVAGSTDTQYF
18 TRBJ2-3 TRBD2 TRBV10-3 NA TGTGCCATCAGTGAGCCGTCCTTACTAGCGACTAGCACAGATACGCAGTATTTT CAISEPSLLATSTDTQYF
13 TRBJ2-5 NA TRBV2 NA TGTGCCAGCTTGTTAGATTCGGGTGAGACCCAGTACTTC CASLLDSGETQYF
13 TRBJ2-5 NA TRBV29-1 once TGCAGCGTGGGCCCACAGGGCGGGGAGACCCAGTACTTC CSVGPQGGETQYF
14 TRBJ1-1 TRBD1 TRBV4-3 NA TGCGCCAGCAGCCAATTGACAGGGACCACTGAAGCTTTCTTT CASSQLTGTTEAFF
15 TRBJ2-1 NA TRBV7-2 NA TGTGCCAGCACCGAGGTACGAGGAGGTTACAATGAGCAGTTCTTC CASTEVRGGYNEQFF
16 TRBJ2-2 TRBD2 TRBV9 NA TGTGCCAGCAGCGACCGGACTAGCGGGAGGATCGGGGAGCTGTTTTTT CASSDRTSGRIGELFF
11 TRBJ2-1 NA TRBV30 NA TGTGCCTGGAGTACTCAGGCGCCCCAGTTCTTC CAWSTQAPQFF
17 TRBJ2-1 NA TRBV7-3 NA TGTGCCAGCAGAAAAAACCCACCAGGAGGACCTACGAATGAGCAGTTCTTC CASRKNPPGGPTNEQFF
15 TRBJ2-3 TRBD2 TRBV5-5 NA TGTGCCAGCAGCTTGACTAGCGGGTATCCTCATACGCAGTATTTT CASSLTSGYPHTQYF
14 TRBJ2-3 TRBD1 TRBV6-1 NA TGTGCCAGCAGTGAAGGGGACAGGGGGGATACGCAGTATTTT CASSEGDRGDTQYF
15 TRBJ2-7 NA TRBV18 NA TGTGCCAGCTCACCACGGAGGGTAGTGACCTACGAGCAGTACTTC CASSPRRVVTYEQYF
18 TRBJ2-7 TRBD1 TRBV7-6 NA TGTGCCAGCAGCTTAGGTCCCGGCGGGCAGGGGGCGACCTACGAGCAGTACTTC CASSLGPGGQGATYEQYF
13 TRBJ2-7 TRBD1 TRBV9 NA TGTGCCAGCAGCATTGAGACAGGGGGCGAGCAGTACTTC CASSIETGGEQYF
16 TRBJ1-5 NA TRBV28 NA TGTGCCAGCACCCTTGGAGGGGCAGATAGCAATCAGCCCCAGCATTTT CASTLGGADSNQPQHF
17 TRBJ2-1 NA TRBV7-9 NA TGTGCCAGCAGCTTTTCACTAGCTTCGACGGGATACAATGAGCAGTTCTTC CASSFSLASTGYNEQFF
16 TRBJ1-1 NA TRBV19 once TGTGCCAGTAGTATAGATTTGGGGCTGATGAACACTGAAGCTTTCTTT CASSIDLGLMNTEAFF
14 TRBJ2-7 NA TRBV6-5 NA TGTGCCAGCAGTCCGCCGGCGCGAGGGCACGAGCAGTACTTC CASSPPARGHEQYF
14 TRBJ2-5 TRBD2 TRBV7-2 NA TGTGCCAGCAGCTTAGAAAGCGGGGAAGAGACCCAGTACTTC CASSLESGEETQYF
15 TRBJ2-3 NA TRBV29-1 NA TGCAGCGTTGTGCGGCGCACGACCAGCACAGATACGCAGTATTTT CSVVRRTTSTDTQYF
15 TRBJ1-2 NA TRBV18 NA TGTGCCAGCTCACTTACCTTCGACAACAACTATGGCTACACCTTC CASSLTFDNNYGYTF
13 TRBJ2-7 TRBD1 TRBV10-3 NA TGTGCCATCAGGACGACAGGGGACTACGAGCAGTACTTC CAIRTTGDYEQYF
15 TRBJ2-3 NA TRBV4-3 NA TGCGCCAGCAGCTCCCACACAGGATCCAGATACACGCAGTATTTT CASSSHTGSRYTQYF
17 TRBJ1-2 TRBD1 TRBV6-1 NA TGTGCCAGCAGTGGACTGACAGGGGACCTAGCTAACTATGGCTACACCTTC CASSGLTGDLANYGYTF